This T cell receptor beta chain comes out of a study of graft-versus-host responses after intestinal transplantation. General observations from the study: Within allografts, high graft-versus-host to host-versus-graft clonal ratios were seen among patients with graft-donor T cell macrochimerism.

For this clone: Antigen specificity is unknown.

With V trimmed by 5 bases and J by 5 bases, 3 bases remained unmatched. Germline-derived CDR1 and CDR2 are SGHTA and FQGNSA. The CDR3 spans 13 residues. The repertoire was sequenced with immunoSEQ multiplex PCR; TCRdb's copy has only in-frame clones and lacks some. The sample lists 55,000 to 70,000 clones, 91% occurring once. Sequencing was performed on PBMCs, taken roughly 120 days after intestinal transplantation. The receptor was derived from a human patient who received an intestinal transplant, so some T cells may come from the graft donor. V usage is TRBV7-2 and J usage is TRBJ1-5; TRBD1 matches 7 bases. The CDR3 sequence is CASSLDRDQPQHF. The CDR3 nucleotides are TGTGCCAGCAGCCTCGACAGGGATCAGCCCCAGCATTTT.